One sample yielded the 24 T cell receptor beta chains listed below, sequenced in a study of beta chain features in type 1 diabetes. Investigators reverse transcribed all isolated RNA, so they sequenced expressed TCRB transcripts. The method was immunoSEQ multiplex PCR; TCRdb's version includes in-frame clones alone and lacks a portion of them. The sample lists just over 600,000 clones; about 16% were seen once. The sequencing input was naive CD4+ T cells from blood. Every receptor here comes from a young man in good health.

This clone occurred a few times. The chain recombines TRBV28 with TRBJ1-5; weak D call: TRBD1 (6 bases). CDR3 length equals 12 residues. The germline CDR1 and CDR2 sequences are MDHEN and SYDVKM. V lost 5 bases, J lost 7 bases, and 9 bases lay in between. The CDR3 sequence is CASSTGQQPQHF. The DNA for the CDR3 is TGTGCCAGCAGTACAGGGCAACAGCCCCAGCATTTT.

This clone was seen more than once but under ten times. This chain connects TRBV7-8 to TRBJ1-2; the D is unclear. Deletions cut 0 bases from V and 2 bases from J, with 7 bases between. From germline, CDR1 is SGHVS and CDR2 FQNEAQ. The CDR3 has 14 amino acids. The CDR3 DNA sequence: TGTGCCAGCAGCTTAGCGGGGAGGAACTATGGCTACACCTTC. Protein: CASSLAGRNYGYTF.

This chain uses TRBV6-7 with TRBJ1-2; 9 bases fit TRBD1. TRBV6-7 is an ORF, and what it does is uncertain. V lost 5 bases to trimming and J lost 0 bases; unmatched junction nucleotides: 13. CDR3 length: 18 amino acids. In nucleotides, the CDR3 is TGTGCCAGCAGTACAAGGACATCTGGGACAGGGCCTAACTATGGCTACACCTTC. Translated, it gives CASSTRTSGTGPNYGYTF.

The chain is built from TRBV5-6 and TRBJ2-2; 8 bases map to TRBD2. Germline-derived CDR1 and CDR2 are SGHDT and YYEEEE. V shed 2 bases and J 1 base; nucleotides not matched to a gene: 4. The CDR3 consists of 16 residues. CDR3 sequence (DNA): TGTGCCAGCAGCTTCAGGACTAGCTTGAACACCGGGGAGCTGTTTTTT. This sequence encodes CASSFRTSLNTGELFF.

This chain joins TRBV15 and TRBJ1-1; weak D call: TRBD1 (6 bases). The germline V gene encodes CDR1 LNHNV and CDR2 YYDKDF (reference sequence). With 3 bases removed from V and 4 bases from J, the gap between germline ends came to 18 bases. This CDR3 has 16 residues. The CDR3 loop is CATSSGKGDPSTEAFF. For the CDR3, the DNA is TGTGCCACCAGCAGTGGGAAGGGGGATCCTAGCACTGAAGCTTTCTTT.

The chain uses TRBV18 and TRBJ2-1; 9 nucleotides line up with TRBD2. Trimming took 0 bases from V and 4 from J; bases not matched to a gene: 1. CDR3 length: 15 residues. The germline V gene has CDR1 KGHSH and CDR2 LQKENI. The CDR3 region is CASSPPSGGYNEQFF. DNA for the CDR3: TGTGCCAGCTCACCACCCAGCGGGGGGTACAATGAGCAGTTCTTC.

The V and J genes are TRBV2 and TRBJ2-7; TRBD1 agrees at 7 bases. The CDR3 is 13 amino acids. The V segment lost 7 bases and the J segment 2 bases; nucleotides outside the gene matches: 5. Looked up from germline, CDR1 is SNHLY and CDR2 is FYNNEI. As DNA, the CDR3 is TGTGCCAGCACAATACAGGGGCCCTACGAGCAGTACTTC. It translates to CASTIQGPYEQYF. Full variable domain (missing parts from reference TRBV2 and TRBJ2-7): EPEVTQTPSHQVTQMGQEVILRCVPISNHLYFYWYRQILGQKVEFLVSFYNNEISEKSEIFDDQFSVERPDGSNFTLKIRSTKLEDSAMYFCASTIQGPYEQYFGPGTRLTVT.

This chain connects TRBV18 to TRBJ2-2; no clear D. V gave up 3 bases and J gave up 0 bases, with 14 bases separating them. The germline V gene has CDR1 KGHSH and CDR2 LQKENI. This CDR3 comprises 17 residues. The CDR3 reads CASSPGRTLSNTGELFF. The CDR3 DNA reads as TGTGCCAGCTCACCGGGTCGAACTCTTTCGAACACCGGGGAGCTGTTTTTT.

The chain has TRBV20-1 and TRBJ1-1; D might be TRBD1 (5 bases). The V gene's germline CDR1 is DFQATT and CDR2 SNEGSKA (reference sequence). CDR3 length: 11 residues. Trimming took off 5 bases at V and 7 bases at J, with 11 bases between the two ends. CDR3 nucleotide sequence: TGCAGTGCTCTCCGACAGCTTGAAGCTTTCTTT. Its translation: CSALRQLEAFF.

The chain joins TRBV29-1 to TRBJ1-2; the D gene is possibly TRBD1 (5 bases). The V end was cut by 2 bases, the J end by 7 bases, with 11 bases between. The germline V gene encodes CDR1 SQVTM and CDR2 ANQGSEA. The CDR3 is made up of 12 amino acids. CDR3 protein: CSVERQGSGYTF. CDR3 bases: TGCAGCGTTGAACGGCAGGGCAGTGGCTACACCTTC.

The gene calls are TRBV27 and TRBJ2-7, with 7 nucleotides matching TRBD1. V trimming: 5 bases; J trimming: 5 bases; junction bases outside the gene matches: 12. The CDR3 is 15 residues long. Germline CDR1 and CDR2: MNHEY and SMNVEV (reference sequence). The CDR3 DNA follows: TGTGCCAGCAGTCAAACAGGGGCCCAGTTCGACGAGCAGTACTTC. Its translation is CASSQTGAQFDEQYF.

The chain employs TRBV27 and TRBJ1-6; the D is unclear. Trimming removed 5 bases from V and 7 bases from J, with 6 bases in between. Germline lookup yields CDR1 MNHEY and CDR2 SMNVEV (reference sequence). This CDR3 is built from 12 residues. The chain's CDR3 is CASSRENSPLHF. The CDR3 nucleotides are TGTGCCAGCAGTAGAGAGAATTCACCCCTCCACTTT.

This clone was counted a few times. The junction shows a germline mismatch at one end, possibly a read error. The same CDR3 arises from other DNA sequences in this sample as well. The rearrangement uses TRBV9 and TRBJ2-2; 10 nucleotides line up with TRBD2. CDR1 and CDR2 from the germline V gene are SGDLS and YYNGEE. CDR3 size: 16 residues. The CDR3 loop is CASSVVLAGNTGELFF. The DNA for the CDR3 is TGTGCCAGCAGCGTAGTACTAGCGGGGAACACCGGGGAGCTGTTCTTT.

This clone has just a few counts. The chain recombines TRBV11-2 with TRBJ2-2, with D maybe TRBD1 (6 bases). The CDR3 is made up of 17 amino acids. V was pared by 0 bases and J by 4 bases, with 15 bases between. Germline CDR1 reads SGHAT; CDR2 reads FQNNGV. The DNA for the CDR3 is TGTGCCAGCAGCTTAGACGGACAGCAACTGGTCACCGGGGAGCTGTTTTTT. Translation gives CASSLDGQQLVTGELFF. The full variable domain, its missing parts supplied by reference TRBV11-2 and TRBJ2-2, is EAGVAQSPRYKIIEKRQSVAFWCNPISGHATLYWYQQILGQGPKLLIQFQNNGVVDDSQLPKDRFSAERLKGVDSTLKIQPAKLEDSAVYLCASSLDGQQLVTGELFFGEGSRLTVL.

CDR3 DNA sequence: TGCGCCAGCAGCCGGGTACTAGCGTTTCGAGGGGATACGCAGTATTTT. Translating it yields CASSRVLAFRGDTQYF. This rearrangement joins TRBV4-3 to TRBJ2-3, with 7 bases matching TRBD2. The CDR3 is 16 amino acids. CDR1 and CDR2 from the germline V gene are LGHNA and YSLEER. V was clipped by 4 bases and J by 6 bases; unmatched bases: 13.

This clone was observed a few times. This chain links TRBV15 with TRBJ2-5; TRBD2 is a possible D gene (5 bases). The CDR3 covers 15 residues. Germline V gives CDR1 LNHNV, CDR2 YYDKDF (reference sequence). V lost 0 bases, J lost 4 bases, and 12 bases lay in between. The CDR3 region has the DNA TGTGCCACCAGCAGAGATCCCGCGGGTGGAGAGACCCAGTACTTC. Its translation: CATSRDPAGGETQYF.

This rearrangement joins TRBV27 to TRBJ2-7; possible D gene TRBD1, 5 bases. The CDR3 loop spans 12 amino acids. Trimming took off 6 bases at V and 6 bases at J, with 12 bases between the two ends. CDR1 is MNHEY and CDR2 is SMNVEV in the germline V gene (reference sequence). CDR3 sequence (DNA): TGTGCCAGCAGGTCCGCAGGGTTCGAGCAGTACTTC. Its translation: CASRSAGFEQYF.

Here the CDR3 DNA reads TGCGCCAGCAGCCAAGCATGGGGGGATTTTTCATATAGCAATCAGCCCCAGCATTTT. Translated, it gives CASSQAWGDFSYSNQPQHF. This chain uses TRBV4-1 with TRBJ1-5, with D maybe TRBD1 (5 bases). The V end was cut by 1 base, the J end by 0 bases, with 19 bases between. CDR3 length equals 19 residues. CDR1 is MGHRA, CDR2 YSYEKL, per germline.

This clone was observed a few times. This sequence joins TRBV7-6 and TRBJ2-3; the D call may be TRBD1 or TRBD2 (5 bases each). The CDR3 is 13 amino acids. Germline loops: CDR1 SGHVS, CDR2 FNYEAQ. Trimming removed 5 bases at V and 0 bases at J, with 6 bases between. The chain's CDR3 is CASSRDSTDTQYF. In nucleotides, the CDR3 is TGTGCCAGCAGCCGGGACAGCACAGATACGCAGTATTTT.

CDR3 sequence (DNA): TGTGCCAGCAGTTTAAGGGCTAGCAGTCGGATTGTGGAGACCCAGTACTTC. It is translated as CASSLRASSRIVETQYF. The chain recombines TRBV27 with TRBJ2-5, with a possible D match to TRBD2 (5 bases). CDR1 is MNHEY and CDR2 is SMNVEV in the germline V gene (reference sequence). V lost 2 bases and J 5 bases, leaving 21 bases between the germline ends. The CDR3 extends over 17 amino acids.

The chain couples TRBV11-2 to TRBJ2-7; D is unclear. V was pared by 0 bases and J by 6 bases, with 9 bases between. CDR1 SGHAT and CDR2 FQNNGV come from the germline V gene. The CDR3 extends over 13 amino acids. CDR3 in DNA: TGTGCCAGCAGCTTAGATTCAGCGACCGAGCAGTACTTC. The encoded protein is CASSLDSATEQYF.

The sample holds a few counts of this clone. The chain uses TRBV9 and TRBJ2-7; D gene ambiguous. The CDR3 is made up of 16 amino acids. Trimming stripped 1 base from V and 3 bases from J, with 17 bases between. The germline gives CDR1 SGDLS, CDR2 YYNGEE. CDR3 loop: CASSVSPRNSVYEQYF. For the CDR3, the DNA is TGTGCCAGCAGCGTATCGCCCAGGAACAGCGTCTACGAGCAGTACTTC.

Note on this clone: A much larger clone lies a single base off, so this may be a read error. Different DNA sequences within this sample yield the same CDR3. The chain couples TRBV2 to TRBJ1-5; D is unresolved. CDR1 SNHLY and CDR2 FYNNEI come from the germline V gene. The CDR3 is made up of 11 amino acids. Trimming cost V 5 bases and J 4 bases, with 3 bases left between them. CDR3 sequence: CASSLNQPQHF. In DNA form, the CDR3 reads TGTGCCAGCAGTCTTAATCAGCCCCAGCATTTT.

The chain is built from TRBV7-2 and TRBJ2-3; maybe TRBD2 (5 bases). CDR3 size: 15 residues. In germline, CDR1 is SGHTA, CDR2 FQGNSA. The ends were cut back, 6 bases at V and 4 bases at J, with 17 bases in the middle. DNA for the CDR3: TGTGCCAGCAGTTATAGCGAGAGTAGGTCAGATACGCAGTATTTT. Protein product: CASSYSESRSDTQYF.